This T cell receptor (beta chain) was profiled in a study of blood T cell repertoires in COVID-19 (TCRdb year 2020). As for the study more broadly: Collaborator samples came from the United States, Italy and Spain and covered acute and convalescent phases of COVID-19. The sample metadata nearly always contained a de-identified subject ID, COVID-19 status, age in years and sex. The material from the prospective study consisted of cDNA or gDNA derived from T cells, B-cell-depleted T cells, or PBMCs. Subjects who had been exposed to COVID-19, were actively infected with it, or had recovered from it provided the deeply sampled blood TCRbeta repertoires that made up the dataset. Where HLA class I and class II types were available, the types were taken from metadata supplied by the sample provider, not from assay-based typing. The samples were drawn from two sources: the first 160 participants of the ongoing ImmuneRACE study, and 950 to 1,500 subjects contributed by 6 global collaborators. The repertoires were made available in a free public database intended to serve as a resource for research on the immune response to SARS-CoV-2.

The germline V gene supplies CDR1 SGHRS and CDR2 YFSETQ. The trim is 4 bases for V and 0 bases for J, with a gap of 9 bases between the germline ends. Spanning cysteine to phenylalanine, the CDR3 consists of 14 amino acids. The read is trimmed to its CDR3 DNA, 42 bases read in frame from base 1. Collaborating institutions collected whole blood in K2EDTA tubes following their own protocols. For TCRbeta analysis, collaborators shipped samples as frozen whole blood, isolated PBMCs, or DNA extracted from either of those sample types. The immunoSEQ Assay, a bias-controlled multiplex PCR, was used to amplify TCRbeta CDR3 regions from genomic DNA. Turning to the authors' computational methods: Nucleated cell counts per sample were estimated from amplification of reference gene primers within the assay. Sequence reads were collapsed and filtered to measure the absolute abundance of every unique TCRbeta CDR3 rearrangement. For each sample, productive Simpson clonality was calculated as the square root of Simpson's diversity index over productive rearrangements. TCRdb re-hosts the immuneACCESS table, in-frame sequences only. Its copies lack some clones; in the studies checked, an unresolved V gene accounts for under half of them, and the cause for the rest is not known. Clone size and the V and J calls come from that table; the DNA yielded D and trimming. The sample table holds tens of thousands of clones, of which around 80% were seen once. In total, the top ten clones hold 30% to 35% of the sample.

Note on this clone: The antigen it binds to is not known. No much larger clone exists at a distance of one base, and base qualities are not known.

Broader findings and caveats from the paper: How much clinical and demographic metadata was included differed by source and by participant, and the metadata was provided uncurated.

Sequenced input: peripheral blood. This clonotype was sampled from a woman older than 75 with active or convalescent COVID-19. This sequence uses TRBV5-1 and TRBJ2-3; the D gene is perhaps TRBD2, from 6 matching bases. The CDR3 in this case is CASSKGLSTDTQYF. The DNA is TGCGCCAGCAGCAAGGGACTCAGCACAGATACGCAGTATTTT.